This T cell receptor (beta chain) was sequenced in a study of human T cells and chemical hapten exposure. In the study overall: Alopecia areata, totalis and universalis patients, mostly female, were included.

This clonotype occurred many times. What it binds is unknown. In germline, CDR1 is MDHEN, CDR2 SYDVKM. Germline trimming cut 5 bases from V and 4 bases from J; bases unmatched to any gene: 5. This CDR3 has 15 amino acids. As the library was built, unique molecular identifiers were attached to individual cDNA molecules. TCRdb re-called the RACE reads through MiXCR, storing one row per CDR3 protein. The data contain 100,000 to 150,000 distinct CDR3 sequences, approximately 12% of them singletons. Time point given: pre-sensitization, week 0. This sample's treatment: therapeutic diphenylcyclopropenone sensitization with weekly scalp DPC. Study conclusions and caveats: While controls formed fewer of them, expanded TCRs formed significantly more large CDR3 similarity clusters.

The specimen comprised whole blood, sampled in connection with sensitization to the hapten diphenylcyclopropenone (DPC). The sequence was obtained from a young woman with alopecia areata. Some clones in this sample may be carry-over from other donors' samples. This chain uses TRBV28 with TRBJ2-5; 12 bases line up with TRBD2. The CDR3 coding sequence is TGTGCCAGCAGTCCTCTAGCGGGGGGGCCAGAGACCCAGTACTTC. This gives the protein CASSPLAGGPETQYF.